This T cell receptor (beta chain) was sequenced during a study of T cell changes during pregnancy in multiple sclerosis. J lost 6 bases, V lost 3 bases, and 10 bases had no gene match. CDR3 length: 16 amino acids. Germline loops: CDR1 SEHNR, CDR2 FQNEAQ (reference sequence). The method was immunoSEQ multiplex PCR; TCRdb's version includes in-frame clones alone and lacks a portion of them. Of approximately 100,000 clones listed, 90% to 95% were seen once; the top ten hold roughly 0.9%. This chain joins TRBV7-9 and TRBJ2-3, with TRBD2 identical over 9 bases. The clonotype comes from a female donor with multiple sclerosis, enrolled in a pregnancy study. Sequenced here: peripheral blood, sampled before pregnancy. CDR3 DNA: TGTGCCAGCAGCTTTTTTGTAGCGGGAGTTACGGATACGCAGTATTTT. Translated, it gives CASSFFVAGVTDTQYF.